These 7 T cell receptor beta chains were sequenced from one sample in a study of T cells in Graves' hyperthyroidism and ophthalmopathy. The source material, RNA transcripts, was used to amplify TCR beta CDR3 regions. RT-PCR in the first round (using the HTBI primer set) targeted the TCR CDR3. TCRdb redid the calling of the multiplex PCR reads with MiXCR, one entry per CDR3 protein. The sample lists 500,000 to 750,000 distinct CDR3 sequences; 15% to 19% were seen once. Sequenced: blood. The receptors stem from a woman aged 25-40 years with Graves' hyperthyroidism.

This clonotype occurred many times. The chain uses TRBV6-1 and TRBJ1-1; D is unresolved. The germline CDR1 and CDR2 sequences are MNHNS and SASEGT. The CDR3 loop spans 13 amino acids. Deletions cut 6 bases from V and 0 bases from J, with 8 bases between. This chain's CDR3 is CASRQYLNTEAFF. The CDR3 DNA sequence: TGTGCCAGCAGACAGTATTTGAACACTGAAGCTTTCTTT.

About this clonotype: The junction and the germline gene differ at one end; a read error may be behind it. The chain joins TRBV7-3 to TRBJ2-3; the D is unclear. Germline V lookup: CDR1 SGHTA, CDR2 FQGTGA. The CDR3 totals 16 residues. Here the CDR3 reads CVSSFGDRILQDTQYF. CDR3 in DNA: TGTGTCAGCAGCTTCGGCGACCGCATTTTGCAAGATACGCAGTATTTT.

This clonotype was picked up many times. The chain recombines TRBV4-3 with TRBJ2-1; 8 bases line up with TRBD2. The germline V gene has CDR1 LGHNA and CDR2 YSLEER. J was trimmed by 3 bases and V by 0 bases; bases with no gene match: 4. This CDR3 is built from 16 residues. CDR3 sequence reads: CASSQDSGKIYNEQFF. CDR3 coding DNA: TGCGCCAGCAGCCAAGATAGCGGGAAGATCTACAATGAGCAGTTCTTC.

This clonotype was counted many times. The chain is built from TRBV10-1 and TRBJ2-7, with D possibly matching TRBD2 (5 bases). The V and J ends lost 2 bases and 2 bases respectively, with 7 bases between them. Germline CDR1 is WNHNN and CDR2 is SYGVQD (reference sequence). The CDR3 has 13 amino acids. For the CDR3, the DNA is TGCGCCAGCAGTGAGGGAGGTCCCTACGAGCAGTACTTC. Translating it yields CASSEGGPYEQYF.

In its sample, this clonotype was seen a few times. The chain combines TRBV7-9 with TRBJ2-7, with 7 bases aligning to TRBD2. This CDR3 spans 13 amino acids. V shed 4 bases, J shed 3 bases, and the junction held 3 bases outside the gene matches. The germline V gene encodes CDR1 SEHNR and CDR2 FQNEAQ (reference sequence). The CDR3: CASSSWTSYEQYF. The CDR3 coding sequence is TGTGCCAGCAGCTCCTGGACTAGCTACGAGCAGTACTTC.

This clonotype was recorded many times. The chain recombines TRBV2 with TRBJ1-5; unclear D gene. The CDR3 runs to 14 residues. The germline CDR1 and CDR2 sequences are SNHLY and FYNNEI. With 11 bases removed from V and 0 bases from J, the gap between germline ends came to 14 bases. The CDR3 coding sequence is TGTGCCTCTTGCGGTGGGCGTAGCAATCAGCCCCAGCATTTT. This translates into CASCGGRSNQPQHF.

V and J are TRBV6-1 and TRBJ1-6; D ambiguous. CDR1 and CDR2 from the germline V gene are MNHNS and SASEGT. V was clipped by 11 bases and J by 0 bases, with 14 bases between them. This CDR3 is built from 15 residues. The DNA of the CDR3 is TGTGCCGGTAAAGATTGGAGCTCCTATAATTCACCCCTCCACTTT. Its protein is CAGKDWSSYNSPLHF.